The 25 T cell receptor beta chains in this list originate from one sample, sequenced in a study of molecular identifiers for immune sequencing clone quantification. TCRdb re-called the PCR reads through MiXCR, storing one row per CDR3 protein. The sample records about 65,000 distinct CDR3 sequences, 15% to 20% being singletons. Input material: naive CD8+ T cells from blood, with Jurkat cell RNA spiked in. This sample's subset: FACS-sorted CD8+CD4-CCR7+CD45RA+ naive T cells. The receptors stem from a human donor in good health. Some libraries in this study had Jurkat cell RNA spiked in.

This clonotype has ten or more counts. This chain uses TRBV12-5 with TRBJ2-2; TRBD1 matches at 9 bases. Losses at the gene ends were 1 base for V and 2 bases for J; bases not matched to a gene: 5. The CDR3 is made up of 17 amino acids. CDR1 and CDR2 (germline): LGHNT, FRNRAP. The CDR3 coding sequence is TGTGCTAGTGGTTTGGCCCCCACAGGGGGCAACACCGGGGAGCTGTTTTTT. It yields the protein CASGLAPTGGNTGELFF.

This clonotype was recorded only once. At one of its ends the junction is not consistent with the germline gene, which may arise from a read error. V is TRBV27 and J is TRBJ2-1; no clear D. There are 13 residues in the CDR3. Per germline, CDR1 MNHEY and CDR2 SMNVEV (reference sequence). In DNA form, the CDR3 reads TGTGCCAGCAGGACACTGAGTGAAAGTGAGCAGTCCTTC. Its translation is CASRTLSESEQSF.

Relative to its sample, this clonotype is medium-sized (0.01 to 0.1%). CDR3 loop: CASSPRKFPDTQYF. Written as DNA, the CDR3 is TGTGCCAGCAGCCCGAGGAAGTTCCCAGATACGCAGTATTTT. The chain combines TRBV4-2 with TRBJ2-3; no reliable D call. CDR3 length: 14 residues. Per germline, CDR1 LGHNA and CDR2 YNFKEQ. The V gene lost 4 bases and the J gene lost 4 bases, with 12 bases spanning the gap.

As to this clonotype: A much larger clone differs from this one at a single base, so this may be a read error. The DNA of the CDR3 is TGTGCCAGCAACTTAATGTGGGATACGCAGTATTTT. Protein: CASNLMWDTQYF. The chain couples TRBV7-9 to TRBJ2-3; no firm D call. This CDR3 is 12 amino acids long. Germline assignment: CDR1 SEHNR and CDR2 FQNEAQ (reference sequence).

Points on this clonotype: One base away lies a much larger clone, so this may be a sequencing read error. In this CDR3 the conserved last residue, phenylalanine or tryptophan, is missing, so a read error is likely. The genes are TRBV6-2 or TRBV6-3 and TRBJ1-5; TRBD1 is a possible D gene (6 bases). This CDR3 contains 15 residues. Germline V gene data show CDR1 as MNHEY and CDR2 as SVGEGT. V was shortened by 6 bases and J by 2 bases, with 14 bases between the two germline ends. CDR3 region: CASSPTGGGNQPQHL. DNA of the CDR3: TGTGCCAGCAGCCCGACAGGTGGTGGCAATCAGCCCCAGCATCTT.

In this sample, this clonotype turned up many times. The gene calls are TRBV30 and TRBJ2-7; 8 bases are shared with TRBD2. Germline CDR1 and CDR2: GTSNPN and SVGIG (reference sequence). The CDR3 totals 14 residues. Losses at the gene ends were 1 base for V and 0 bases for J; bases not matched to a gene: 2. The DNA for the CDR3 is TGTGCCTGGAGTGGGCTAGCGGGCTCCTACGAGCAGTACTTC. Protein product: CAWSGLAGSYEQYF.

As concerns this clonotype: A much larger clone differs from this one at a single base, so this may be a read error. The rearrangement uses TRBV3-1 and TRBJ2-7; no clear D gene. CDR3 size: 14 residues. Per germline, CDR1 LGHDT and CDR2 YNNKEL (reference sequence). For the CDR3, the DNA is TGTGCCAGCAGCCCTAGGGCTTGGTCCTACGGGCAGTACTTC. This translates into CASSPRAWSYGQYF.

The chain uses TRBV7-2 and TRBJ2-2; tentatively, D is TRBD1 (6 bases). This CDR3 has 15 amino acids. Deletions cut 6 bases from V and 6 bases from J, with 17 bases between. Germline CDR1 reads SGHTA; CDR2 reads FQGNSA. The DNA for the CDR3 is TGTGCCAGCAGAACCTCACAGGGTGACGCCGGGGAGCTGTTTTTT. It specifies CASRTSQGDAGELFF.

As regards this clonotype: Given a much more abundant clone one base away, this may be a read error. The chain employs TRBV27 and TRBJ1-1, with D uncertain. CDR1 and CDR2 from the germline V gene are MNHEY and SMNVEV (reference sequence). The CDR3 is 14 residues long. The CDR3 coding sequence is TGTGCCCGCAGTTTATCGCGGGGTAACACTGAAGCTTTCTTT. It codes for CARSLSRGNTEAFF.

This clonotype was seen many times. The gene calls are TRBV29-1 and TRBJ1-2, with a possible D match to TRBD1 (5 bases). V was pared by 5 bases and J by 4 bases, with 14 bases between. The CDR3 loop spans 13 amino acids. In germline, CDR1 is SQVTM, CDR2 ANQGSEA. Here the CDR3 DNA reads TGCAGCGTTTTAGACAGCGAACCCTATGGCTACACCTTC. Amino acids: CSVLDSEPYGYTF.

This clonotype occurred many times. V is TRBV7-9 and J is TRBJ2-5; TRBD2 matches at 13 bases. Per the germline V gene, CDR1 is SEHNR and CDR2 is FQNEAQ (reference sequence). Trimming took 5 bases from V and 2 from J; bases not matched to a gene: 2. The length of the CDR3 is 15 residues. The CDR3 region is CASSGTSGAQETQYF. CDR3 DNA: TGTGCCAGCAGCGGGACTAGCGGGGCACAAGAGACCCAGTACTTC. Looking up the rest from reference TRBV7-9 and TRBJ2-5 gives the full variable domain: DTGVSQNPRHKITKRGQNVTFRCDPISEHNRLYWYRQTLGQGPEFLTYFQNEAQLEKSRLLSDRFSAERPKGSFSTLEIQRTEQGDSAMYLCASSGTSGAQETQYFGPGTRLLVL.

The CDR3 loop reads CASSSTGRPYEQYF. The DNA of the CDR3 is TGTGCCAGCAGCTCGACCGGCAGACCCTACGAGCAGTACTTC. The rearrangement uses TRBV11-3 and TRBJ2-7; the D is unclear. Germline CDR1 reads SGHNT; CDR2 reads YENEEA. This CDR3 region has 14 residues. V lost 4 bases, J lost 2 bases, and 12 bases lay in between.

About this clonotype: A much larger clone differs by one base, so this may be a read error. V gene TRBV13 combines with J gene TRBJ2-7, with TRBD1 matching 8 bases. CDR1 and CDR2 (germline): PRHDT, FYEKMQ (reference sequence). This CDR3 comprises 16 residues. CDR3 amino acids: CVSSTTGTGGLYEQYF. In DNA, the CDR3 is TGTGTCAGCAGCACGACCGGGACAGGCGGCTTATACGAGCAGTACTTC.

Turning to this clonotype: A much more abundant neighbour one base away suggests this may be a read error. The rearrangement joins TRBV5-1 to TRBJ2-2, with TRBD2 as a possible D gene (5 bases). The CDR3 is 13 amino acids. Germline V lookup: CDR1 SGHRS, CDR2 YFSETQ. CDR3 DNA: TGCGCCAGCAGCGGGAGAGGCGCCGGGGAGCTGTCTTTT. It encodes CASSGRGAGELSF.

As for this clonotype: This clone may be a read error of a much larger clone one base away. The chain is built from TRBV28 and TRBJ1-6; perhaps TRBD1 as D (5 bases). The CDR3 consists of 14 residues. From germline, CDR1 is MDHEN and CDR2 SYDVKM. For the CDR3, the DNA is TGTGCCAGCAGAGGGGTCGCCTATAATTCACCCCTCCGCTTT. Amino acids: CASRGVAYNSPLRF.

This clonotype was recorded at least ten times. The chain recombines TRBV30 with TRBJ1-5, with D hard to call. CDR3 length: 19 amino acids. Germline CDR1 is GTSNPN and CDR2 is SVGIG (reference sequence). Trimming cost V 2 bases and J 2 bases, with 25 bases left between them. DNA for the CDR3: TGTGCCTGGAGTTTGTCCGGGCGGGATTTTTGGTCGGGCAATCAGCCCCAGCATTTT. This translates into CAWSLSGRDFWSGNQPQHF.

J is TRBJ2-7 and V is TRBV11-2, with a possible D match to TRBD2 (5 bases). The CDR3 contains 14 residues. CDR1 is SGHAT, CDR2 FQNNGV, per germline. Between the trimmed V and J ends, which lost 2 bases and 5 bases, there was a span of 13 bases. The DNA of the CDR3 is TGTGCCAGCAGCTTAATGCCAGCGGACCACGAGCAGTACTTC. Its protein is CASSLMPADHEQYF.

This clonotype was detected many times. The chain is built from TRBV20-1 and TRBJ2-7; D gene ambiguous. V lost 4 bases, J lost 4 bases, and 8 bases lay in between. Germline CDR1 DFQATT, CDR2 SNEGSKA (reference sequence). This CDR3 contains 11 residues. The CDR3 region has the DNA TGCAGTGCTAAAGATGTGTACGAGCAGTACTTC. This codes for CSAKDVYEQYF.

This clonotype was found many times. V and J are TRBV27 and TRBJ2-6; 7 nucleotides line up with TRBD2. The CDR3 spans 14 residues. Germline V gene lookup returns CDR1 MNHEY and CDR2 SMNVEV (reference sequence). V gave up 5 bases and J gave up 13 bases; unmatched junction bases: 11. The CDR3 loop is CASSGRDGPRVLTF. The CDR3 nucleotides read TGTGCCAGCAGTGGGAGGGACGGTCCCCGGGTCCTGACTTTC.

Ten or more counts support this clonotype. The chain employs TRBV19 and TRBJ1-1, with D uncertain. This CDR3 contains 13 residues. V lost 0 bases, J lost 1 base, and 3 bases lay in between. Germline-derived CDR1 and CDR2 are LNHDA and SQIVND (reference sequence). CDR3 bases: TGTGCCAGTAGTATAGACCGGAACACTGAAGCTTTCTTT. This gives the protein CASSIDRNTEAFF.

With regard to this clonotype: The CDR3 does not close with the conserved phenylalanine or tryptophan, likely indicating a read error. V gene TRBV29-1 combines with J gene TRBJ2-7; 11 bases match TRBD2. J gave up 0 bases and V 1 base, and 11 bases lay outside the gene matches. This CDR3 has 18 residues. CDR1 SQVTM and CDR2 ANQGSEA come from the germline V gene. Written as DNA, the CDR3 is TGCAGCGTTGAAGTAGGGACTAGCGGAGGCGGACCCTCCTACGAGCAGTACCTC. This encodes CSVEVGTSGGGPSYEQYL.

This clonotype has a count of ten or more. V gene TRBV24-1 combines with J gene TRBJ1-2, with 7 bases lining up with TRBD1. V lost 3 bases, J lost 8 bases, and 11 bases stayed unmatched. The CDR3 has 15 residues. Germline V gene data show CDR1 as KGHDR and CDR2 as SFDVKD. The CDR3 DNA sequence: TGTGCCACCAGTGATGAGACAGGGAGGCGCGACGGCTACACCTTC. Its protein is CATSDETGRRDGYTF.

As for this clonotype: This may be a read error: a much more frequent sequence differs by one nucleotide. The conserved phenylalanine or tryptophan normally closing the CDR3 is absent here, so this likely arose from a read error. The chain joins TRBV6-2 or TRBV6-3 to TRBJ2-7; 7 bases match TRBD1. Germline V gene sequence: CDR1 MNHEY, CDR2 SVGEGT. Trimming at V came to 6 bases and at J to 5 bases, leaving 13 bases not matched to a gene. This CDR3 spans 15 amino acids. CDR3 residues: CASRPIQGRIDEQYL. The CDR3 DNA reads TGTGCCAGCAGACCCATACAGGGGCGAATCGACGAGCAGTACCTC.

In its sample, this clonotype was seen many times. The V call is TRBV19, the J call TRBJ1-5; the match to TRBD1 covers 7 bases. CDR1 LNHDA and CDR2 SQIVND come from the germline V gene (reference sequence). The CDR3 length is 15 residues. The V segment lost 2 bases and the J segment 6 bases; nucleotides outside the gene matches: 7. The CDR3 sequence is CASSIIHRGGQPQHF. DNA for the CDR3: TGTGCCAGTAGTATAATTCACAGGGGCGGTCAGCCCCAGCATTTT.

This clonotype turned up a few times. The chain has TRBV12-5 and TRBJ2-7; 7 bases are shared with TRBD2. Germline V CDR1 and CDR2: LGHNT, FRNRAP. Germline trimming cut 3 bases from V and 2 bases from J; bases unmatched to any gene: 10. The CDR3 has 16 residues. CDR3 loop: CASGFPGGGSTYEQYF. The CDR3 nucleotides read TGTGCTAGTGGTTTTCCTGGGGGGGGATCCACCTACGAGCAGTACTTC.